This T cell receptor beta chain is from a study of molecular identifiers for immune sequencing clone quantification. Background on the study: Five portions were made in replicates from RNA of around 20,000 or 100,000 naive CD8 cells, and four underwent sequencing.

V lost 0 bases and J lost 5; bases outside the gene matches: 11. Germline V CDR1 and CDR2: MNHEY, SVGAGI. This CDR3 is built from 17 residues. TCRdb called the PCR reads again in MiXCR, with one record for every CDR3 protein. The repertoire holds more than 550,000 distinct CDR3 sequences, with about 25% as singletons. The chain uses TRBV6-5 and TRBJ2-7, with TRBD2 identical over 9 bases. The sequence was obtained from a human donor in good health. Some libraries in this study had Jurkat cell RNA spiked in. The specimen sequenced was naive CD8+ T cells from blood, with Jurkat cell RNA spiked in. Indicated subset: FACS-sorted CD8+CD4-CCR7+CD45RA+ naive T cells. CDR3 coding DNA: TGTGCCAGCAGTTACTCGAGGTTAGCGGGGGCGGCCCACGAGCAGTACTTC. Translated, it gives CASSYSRLAGAAHEQYF.